This T cell receptor (beta chain) was captured by sequencing in a study of radiation and T cells in renal cell carcinoma (dated by TCRdb to 2018 to 2020). For context, the study as a whole: TCR beta sequencing covered fewer than 60 samples in total, comprising some 25 tumors and roughly 27 peripheral blood samples. Across all 50 or so samples, 4,016,671 unique CDR3 nucleotide sequences, encoding 2,658,974 unique CDR3 amino acid sequences, were identified. The last blood draw happened 4 weeks after radiation, timed to coincide with nephrectomy.

Study-level results and caveats: The single-armed trial design could not address effects of radiation dose or scheduling on the TCR repertoire. Tracking of blood repertoire dynamics stopped at roughly 4 weeks after treatment, with no follow-up past that point. No pretreatment tumor biopsies were available, so the baseline intratumoral presence of clonotypes could not be determined. Top tumor clonotypes rose in blood from baseline to 2 weeks post-radiation, then contracted by 4 weeks, suggesting transient expansion of tumor-resident clones.

In the paper's terms, the time point label means: blood 4 weeks post-SBRT, at nephrectomy. The sample's treatment or condition label is to be understood as: 15 Gy SBRT to primary tumor, nephrectomy 4 weeks later. Samples came from a clinical trial, in which primary renal cell carcinomas received 15 Gy stereotactic body radiation therapy followed by nephrectomy 4 weeks later. To track tumor-enriched clonotypes, serial peripheral blood was sampled from radiation-treated patients at baseline and at 2 weeks and 4 weeks after SBRT. Every patient's renal cell carcinoma showed clear cell pathology. Genomic DNA for TCR sequencing was prepared using the QIAamp DNA Blood Mini Kit (Qiagen). Samples were included in the analyses only if all quality control checks were passed. TCR beta libraries were generated from genomic DNA with the immunoSEQ kit, following the manufacturer's recommendations. To prepare libraries, a first multiplex PCR with proprietary primers was run, followed by a second PCR that added unique barcodes, and a bead cleanup was done after each round. Each sample batch included a kit-provided positive control reaction and a negative control reaction. The final libraries underwent checking on an Agilent 4200 TapeStation D1000 ScreenTape, volumetric pooling, and quantification by qPCR. An Illumina NextSeq500 fitted with a MidOutput 150-cycle cartridge performed the sequencing, running 156 Read1 cycles and 15 Index1 cycles with the kit's custom primers. The pooled library was loaded at approximately 1 pM, with a roughly 21% PhiX control spiked in. The source study handled its data this way. The vendor-processed data were analyzed in R, and a clonotype was defined as all T cells that share the same CDR3 nucleotide sequence. For clone abundance analyses, frequencies were normalized to the 10,000 most abundant clones per sample. Before analysis, public T cell clones were removed, and these numbered fewer than six per sample on average. A difference in abundance of at least 32-fold between compartments was used to define tumor-enriched and baseline blood-enriched clonotypes. A beta-binomial differential abundance model was used to identify clonotypes that were expanded or contracted between blood time points. The Baroni-Urbani and Buser coefficient was used to measure tumor-blood repertoire similarity, and groups were compared with two-tailed Wilcoxon tests in R. Drawn from immuneACCESS, this table holds only the in-frame rearrangements with V and J called that TCRdb kept. Clones are partly lost; checked studies trace under half to an unresolved V gene and leave the rest unexplained. For V, J and clone size, that table is used; D and trimming come from the DNA. The sample table contains around 81,000 clones; only one count was recorded for just under 85% of them. The ten largest account for 9.4% of the sample.

The CDR3, from cysteine to phenylalanine, totals 20 residues. Here the CDR3 DNA is all that survives: 60 bases in frame from base 1. This clone turned up a few times. The antigen it binds to is not known. It has no much larger one-base neighbor in the sample; base qualities were not kept. The starting material was blood, obtained from a patient whose treatment included radiotherapy and nephrectomy. The chain is assembled from TRBV21-1 and TRBJ1-5. TRBV21-1 is a recognized pseudogene. This sequence originates from a man aged 50 to 59 with renal cell carcinoma. The CDR3 protein sequence reads: CASSKAIGGALEKGNQPQHF. In nucleotides, the sequence is TGTGCCAGCAGCAAAGCAATAGGAGGGGCTCTTGAAAAGGGAAATCAGCCCCAGCATTTT.